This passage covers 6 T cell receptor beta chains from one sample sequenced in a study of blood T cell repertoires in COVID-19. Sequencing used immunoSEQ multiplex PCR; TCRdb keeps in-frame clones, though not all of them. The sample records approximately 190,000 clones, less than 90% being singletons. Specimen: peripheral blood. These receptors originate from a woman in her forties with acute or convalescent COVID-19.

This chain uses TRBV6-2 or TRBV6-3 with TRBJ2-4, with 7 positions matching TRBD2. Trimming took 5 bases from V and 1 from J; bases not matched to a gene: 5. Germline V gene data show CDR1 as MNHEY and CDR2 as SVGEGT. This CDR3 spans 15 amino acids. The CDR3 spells CASSVREEAKNIQYF. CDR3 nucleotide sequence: TGTGCCAGCAGTGTACGGGAGGAGGCCAAAAACATTCAGTACTTC.

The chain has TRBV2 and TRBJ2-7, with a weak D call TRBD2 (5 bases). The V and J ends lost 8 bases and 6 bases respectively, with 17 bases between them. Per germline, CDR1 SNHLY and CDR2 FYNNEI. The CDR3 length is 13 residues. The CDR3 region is CASVQAVRGEQYF. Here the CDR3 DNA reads TGTGCCAGCGTCCAGGCCGTCCGGGGCGAGCAGTACTTC. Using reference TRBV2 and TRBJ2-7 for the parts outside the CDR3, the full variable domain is EPEVTQTPSHQVTQMGQEVILRCVPISNHLYFYWYRQILGQKVEFLVSFYNNEISEKSEIFDDQFSVERPDGSNFTLKIRSTKLEDSAMYFCASVQAVRGEQYFGPGTRLTVT.

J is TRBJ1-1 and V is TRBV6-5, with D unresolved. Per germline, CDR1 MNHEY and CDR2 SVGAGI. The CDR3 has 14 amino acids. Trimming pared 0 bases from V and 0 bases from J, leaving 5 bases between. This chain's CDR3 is CASSYSRLNTEAFF. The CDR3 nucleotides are TGTGCCAGCAGTTACTCCAGATTGAACACTGAAGCTTTCTTT.

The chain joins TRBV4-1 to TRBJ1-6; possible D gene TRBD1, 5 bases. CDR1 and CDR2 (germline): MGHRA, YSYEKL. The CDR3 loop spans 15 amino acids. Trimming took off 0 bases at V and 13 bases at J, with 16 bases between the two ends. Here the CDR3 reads CASSQDNRNILPLHF. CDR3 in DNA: TGCGCCAGCAGCCAAGACAACAGGAATATTCTCCCCCTCCACTTT.

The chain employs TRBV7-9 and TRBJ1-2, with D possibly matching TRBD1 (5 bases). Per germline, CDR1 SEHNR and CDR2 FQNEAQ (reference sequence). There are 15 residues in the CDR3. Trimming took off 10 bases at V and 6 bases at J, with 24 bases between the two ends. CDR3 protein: CATTFGGKDLDGYTF. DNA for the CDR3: TGTGCCACCACCTTCGGGGGAAAGGATTTGGATGGCTACACCTTC.

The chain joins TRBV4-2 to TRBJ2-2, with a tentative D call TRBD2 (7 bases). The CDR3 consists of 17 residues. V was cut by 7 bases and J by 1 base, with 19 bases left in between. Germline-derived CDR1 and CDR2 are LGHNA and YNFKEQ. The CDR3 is CASTPAGRGGNTGELFF. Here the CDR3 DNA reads TGTGCCAGCACCCCGGCGGGGAGGGGGGGGAACACCGGGGAGCTGTTTTTT.